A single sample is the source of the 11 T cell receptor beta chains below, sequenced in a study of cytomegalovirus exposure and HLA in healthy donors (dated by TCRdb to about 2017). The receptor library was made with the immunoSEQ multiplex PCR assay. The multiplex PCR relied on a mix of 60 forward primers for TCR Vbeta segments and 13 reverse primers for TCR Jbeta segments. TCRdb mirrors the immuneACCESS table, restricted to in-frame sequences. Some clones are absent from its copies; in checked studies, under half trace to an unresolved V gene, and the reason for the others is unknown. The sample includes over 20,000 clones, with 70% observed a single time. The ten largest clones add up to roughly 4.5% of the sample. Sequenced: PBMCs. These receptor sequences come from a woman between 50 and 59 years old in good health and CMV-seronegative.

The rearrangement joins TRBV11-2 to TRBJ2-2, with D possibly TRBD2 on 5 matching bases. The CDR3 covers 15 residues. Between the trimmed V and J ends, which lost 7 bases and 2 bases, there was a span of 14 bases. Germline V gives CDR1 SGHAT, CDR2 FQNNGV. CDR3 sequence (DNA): TGTGCCAGCACTTCGGGGTCCGGTAACACCGGGGAGCTGTTTTTT. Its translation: CASTSGSGNTGELFF.

For the CDR3, the DNA is TGCGCCAGCAGCCCAGGACAGGGGGCAGGTTATGGCTACACCTTC. It encodes CASSPGQGAGYGYTF. The chain is built from TRBV4-1 and TRBJ1-2; TRBD1 matches 11 bases. V shed 4 bases and J 5 bases; nucleotides not matched to a gene: 6. Germline V gene sequence: CDR1 MGHRA, CDR2 YSYEKL. The CDR3 spans 15 residues.

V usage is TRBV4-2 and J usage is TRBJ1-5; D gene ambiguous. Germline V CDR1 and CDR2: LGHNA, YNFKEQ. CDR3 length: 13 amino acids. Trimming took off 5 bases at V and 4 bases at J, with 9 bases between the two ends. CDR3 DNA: TGTGCCAGCAGCTGGGAGTTAAATCAGCCCCAGCATTTT. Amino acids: CASSWELNQPQHF.

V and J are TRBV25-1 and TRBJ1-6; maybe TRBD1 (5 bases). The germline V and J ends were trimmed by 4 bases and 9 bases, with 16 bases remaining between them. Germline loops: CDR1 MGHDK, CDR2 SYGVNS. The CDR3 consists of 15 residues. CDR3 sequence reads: CASSARWGGTSPLHF. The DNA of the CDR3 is TGTGCCAGCAGTGCCCGGTGGGGGGGTACTTCACCCCTCCACTTT.

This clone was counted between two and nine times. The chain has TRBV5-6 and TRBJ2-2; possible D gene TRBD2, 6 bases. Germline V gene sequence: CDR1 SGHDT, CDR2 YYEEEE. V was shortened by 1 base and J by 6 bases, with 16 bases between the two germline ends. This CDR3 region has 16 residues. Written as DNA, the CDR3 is TGTGCCAGCAGCTTGCTTAGGGAGGTTATCTCCGGGGAGCTGTTTTTT. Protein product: CASSLLREVISGELFF.

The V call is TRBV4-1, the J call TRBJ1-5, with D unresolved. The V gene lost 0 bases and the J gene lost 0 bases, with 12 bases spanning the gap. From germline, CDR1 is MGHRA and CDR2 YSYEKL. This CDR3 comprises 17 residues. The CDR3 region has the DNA TGCGCCAGCAGCCAAGAAGGCGGGCGGAATAGCAATCAGCCCCAGCATTTT. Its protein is CASSQEGGRNSNQPQHF.

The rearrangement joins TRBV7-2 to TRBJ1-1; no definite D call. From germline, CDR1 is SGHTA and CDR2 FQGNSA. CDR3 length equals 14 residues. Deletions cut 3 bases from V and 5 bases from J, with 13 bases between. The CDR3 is CASSFDGWSTEAFF. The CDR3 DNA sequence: TGTGCCAGCAGCTTCGACGGTTGGAGTACTGAAGCTTTCTTT.

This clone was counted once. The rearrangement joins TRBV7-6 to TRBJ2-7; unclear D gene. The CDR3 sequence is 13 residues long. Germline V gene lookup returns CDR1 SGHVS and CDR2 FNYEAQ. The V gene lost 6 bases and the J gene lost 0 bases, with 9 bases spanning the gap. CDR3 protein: CASRRDNSYEQYF. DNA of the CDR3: TGTGCCAGCAGACGAGACAACTCCTACGAGCAGTACTTC.

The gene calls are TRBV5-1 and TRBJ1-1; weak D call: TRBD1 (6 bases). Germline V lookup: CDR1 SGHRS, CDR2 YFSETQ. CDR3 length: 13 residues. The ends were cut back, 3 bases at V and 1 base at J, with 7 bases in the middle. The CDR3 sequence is CASSWTENTEAFF. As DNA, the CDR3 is TGCGCCAGCAGCTGGACAGAGAACACTGAAGCTTTCTTT.

For the CDR3, the DNA is TGTGCCAGCAGCTCCCCCGGGCGGGGAGAGACCCAGTACTTC. This translates into CASSSPGRGETQYF. The J gene is TRBJ2-5, the V gene TRBV7-2; D is possibly TRBD2 (6 bases). Germline-derived CDR1 and CDR2 are SGHTA and FQGNSA. CDR3 size: 14 residues. V was clipped by 4 bases and J by 4 bases, with 13 bases between them.

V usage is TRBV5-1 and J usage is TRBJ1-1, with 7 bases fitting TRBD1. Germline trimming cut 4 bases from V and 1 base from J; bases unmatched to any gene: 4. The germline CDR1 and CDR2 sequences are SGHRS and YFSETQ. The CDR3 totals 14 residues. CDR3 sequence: CASSDYRGNTEAFF. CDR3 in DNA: TGCGCCAGCAGCGACTACAGGGGGAACACTGAAGCTTTCTTT.